The 7 T cell receptor beta chains below all came from one sample that was sequenced in a study of OX40 agonist ivuxolimab in advanced cancers. Here immunoSEQ multiplex PCR was the method, and the copy in TCRdb shows in-frame clones only, minus some. The data contain some 81,000 clones, around 82% of them singletons. This material consisted of CD4+ or CD8+ T cells sorted from blood, taken in a trial of the OX40 agonist ivuxolimab. The source is an adult with an advanced solid tumor such as melanoma, head and neck, liver or kidney cancer.

The chain joins TRBV2 to TRBJ2-5; D is possibly TRBD1 (6 bases). Germline V gives CDR1 SNHLY, CDR2 FYNNEI. V lost 1 base and J lost 0, with 15 bases in between. The CDR3 has 17 amino acids. CDR3 in amino acids: CASSEDWQGSYQETQYF. CDR3 nucleotides: TGTGCCAGCAGTGAAGATTGGCAGGGGTCGTACCAAGAGACCCAGTACTTC.

V usage is TRBV5-1 and J usage is TRBJ2-7, with 9 bases that match TRBD1. This CDR3 is built from 14 residues. Germline V gene lookup returns CDR1 SGHRS and CDR2 YFSETQ. Trimming took 3 bases from V and 5 from J; bases not matched to a gene: 6. CDR3 coding DNA: TGCGCCAGCAGCTGGGGACAGGGAGGCAACGAGCAGTACTTC. Residues: CASSWGQGGNEQYF.

This chain connects TRBV21-1 to TRBJ2-7; TRBD1, the table's D call, lacks a check against the DNA. TRBV21-1 is labeled a pseudogene. This CDR3 is 16 amino acids long. CDR3 sequence reads: CASSPRRWDRGSEQYF. The CDR3 DNA sequence: TGTGCCAGCAGCCCCCGCCGATGGGACAGGGGCTCCGAGCAGTACTTC.

The chain couples TRBV7-9 to TRBJ2-2; D gene uncertain. Germline assignment: CDR1 SEHNR and CDR2 FQNEAQ (reference sequence). The CDR3 runs to 16 residues. V was trimmed by 5 bases and J by 1 base, leaving 14 bases between them. The CDR3 DNA reads TGTGCCAGCAGCCGCCAGTCGGGTCGGAACACCGGGGAGCTGTTTTTT. Protein: CASSRQSGRNTGELFF.

This chain connects TRBV6-1 to TRBJ2-7, with 7 bases fitting TRBD1. This CDR3 has 14 residues. The trim removed 5 bases at V and 2 bases at J, leaving 6 bases unmatched. Looked up from germline, CDR1 is MNHNS and CDR2 is SASEGT. The CDR3 spells CASSPPQGTYEQYF. The CDR3, as DNA: TGTGCCAGCAGTCCTCCACAGGGGACCTACGAGCAGTACTTC.

The chain uses TRBV27 and TRBJ1-5; unclear D gene. V dropped 0 bases and J dropped 7 bases, with 13 bases sitting between them. This CDR3 region has 15 residues. CDR1 is MNHEY, CDR2 SMNVEV, per germline (reference sequence). CDR3 coding DNA: TGTGCCAGCAGTTTATCGAGGCATCCACAGCAGCCCCAGCATTTT. Protein: CASSLSRHPQQPQHF.

The J gene is TRBJ2-5, the V gene TRBV15; D gene ambiguous. Trimming removed 0 bases from V and 1 base from J, with 3 bases in between. This CDR3 contains 13 residues. Germline lookup yields CDR1 LNHNV and CDR2 YYDKDF (reference sequence). CDR3 amino acids: CATSRDPQETQYF. DNA of the CDR3: TGTGCCACCAGCAGAGACCCCCAAGAGACCCAGTACTTC.